The text below deals with one T cell receptor beta chain. Its antigen remains unidentified. Per-base quality was not reported, and no clone a single base away is much larger than it. The sample belongs to a study of blood T cells in healthy people across ages (dated by TCRdb to about 2015). With respect to the entire study: In model experiments, roughly one uniquely barcoded TCR beta cDNA molecule per two T cells was captured by template switching. Age-related changes in TCR beta repertoire diversity were measured in the study by deep sequencing normalized with unique cDNA molecular identifiers. The donors were divided into four age groups: young (average approximately 17 years), middle-aged (about 39), aged (approximately 62) and long-lived (roughly 88). The study analyzed two additional independent replicas of 1 million unique cDNA reads from the same blood draw for two donors, one aged 18 to 30 and one aged 80 or older.

The approximately 39 donors, aged 6 to 90 years, were systemically healthy Caucasian individuals from Russia. Each donor gave ten milliliters of peripheral blood, collected into EDTA-treated Vacutainer tubes. PBMCs were isolated by Ficoll-Paque density-gradient centrifugation, with at least 7 million obtained per sample. Total RNA, at least 5 micrograms per sample, was extracted from PBMCs with Trizol reagent. Naive CD45RAhigh/CD27high T cell percentages were measured by flow cytometry on a PBMC aliquot from every donor. The CDR3 numbers 16 residues from cysteine through phenylalanine. Only CDR3 DNA is held: 48 bases, read in frame from base 1. The junction carries 22 bases between V and J, which are trimmed by 5 bases and 5 bases respectively. The germline V gene sets CDR1 to MDHEN and CDR2 to SYDVKM. Study-wide conclusions, independent of this receptor: As age increased, observed TCR beta diversity per million T cells dropped in a roughly linear way, and a significant reduction was already evident by age 40. Donor CMV infection status was unknown, potentially confounding age-related changes in expanded clonotypes. There was a strong correlation between observed TCR beta diversity and the percentage of naive T cells measured by flow cytometry. Bulk unsorted PBMC profiling prevented conclusive comparison of naive and antigen-experienced compartments. Compared with the aged group, more naive CD4+ T cells, fewer expanded clones and increased TCR diversity were shown by the long-lived group, suggesting age selection. Total diversity estimates from one million sequenced T cells were considered lower bounds and underestimates.

Library creation used 5' RACE. Sequencing was carried out with an Illumina HiSeq 2500. A second 7 to 11 cycle PCR used a sample-barcoded 5' primer and a J-beta primer mix. A template-switch 5' adaptor carrying 12 random nucleotides introduced a unique molecular identifier onto each TCR beta cDNA molecule. At least 3 million CDR3-containing paired-end reads were obtained from each sample. The Mint cDNA synthesis kit, primed by a TRBC-specific oligonucleotide, was used to synthesize first-strand cDNA from all RNA. After uracil-DNA glycosylase treatment, a first 18-cycle PCR used universal primers M1SS and BC2_uni_R on all cDNA. Per the original workflow: Each sample was normalized by randomly selecting 1 million high-quality reads, each carrying a distinct molecular identifier. Instead of being binned into consensus sequences, reads with shared molecular identifiers were discarded. MiTCR, with a Q25 quality threshold and the strictest error-elimination algorithm, was used for CDR3 identification, clonotype clustering and error correction. A nonparametric unseen species model with Euler transformation was used to estimate a lower bound on total TCR beta diversity. TCRdb took the public reads, trimmed them with fastp at Q25, ran MiXCR for clone calling and kept in-frame beta chains. CDR3 protein duplicates are merged, each entry listing the most common genes and DNA. TCRdb's processing, not the study's, gives the V and J calls here. For this sample the table gives 450,000 to 650,000 distinct CDR3 sequences, of which approximately 25% were detected only once. Just under 9% of the sample lies in the top ten.

This same sample was also taken into another study, of T cells of mothers and their children. The second study reports: Donors were nine systemically healthy Caucasian individuals: three mothers and their six children. cDNA synthesis used all of the extracted RNA, with roughly 1.5 ug of RNA in each 15 ul reaction. In the second PCR, the M1S primer introduced both the sample barcodes and 2-4 random nucleotides. Over 9.5 million TCR beta CDR3 reads were obtained for each mother, and 2.5 million to 3.5 million reads were obtained for each child. Thymic selection shapes the output of TCR recombination in a similar way in related and unrelated pairs, and inherited differences have a minor effect. Normalized repertoire overlap in related mother-child pairs was always slightly higher than in unrelated mother-child pairs, but the difference was never significant. Persistent microchimeric T cell clones were not detected, at a sensitivity of 85 to 100 clones per million clonotypes. The study used deep NGS to compare TCR beta repertoires of mothers and children, seeking features distinguishing related mother-child pairs from unrelated individuals. Mothers averaged about 40 +/- 4 years of age and children averaged approximately 11 +/- 4 years. Libraries were sequenced on Illumina HiSeq 2000 with 100+100 nt paired-end reads after adapter ligation with NEBNext reagents. To avoid cross-contamination, the mother libraries and the child libraries were prepared a month apart and sequenced in separate runs. Between roughly 450,000 and 2,200,000 distinct TCR beta clonotypes were identified per donor. Naive TCR beta clonotypes were estimated from low-frequency clonotypes matched to each donor's FACS-determined naive share, without sorting.

The V and J genes are TRBV28 and TRBJ2-7; a weak D assignment points to TRBD2 (5 bases agree). Material for sequencing was blood. The receptor's source is a boy aged 10-17 years in good health. The CDR3 region: CASSRGLGPGDDEQYF. In nucleotide form, the sequence is TGTGCCAGCAGTCGCGGGCTTGGGCCCGGGGATGACGAGCAGTACTTC.